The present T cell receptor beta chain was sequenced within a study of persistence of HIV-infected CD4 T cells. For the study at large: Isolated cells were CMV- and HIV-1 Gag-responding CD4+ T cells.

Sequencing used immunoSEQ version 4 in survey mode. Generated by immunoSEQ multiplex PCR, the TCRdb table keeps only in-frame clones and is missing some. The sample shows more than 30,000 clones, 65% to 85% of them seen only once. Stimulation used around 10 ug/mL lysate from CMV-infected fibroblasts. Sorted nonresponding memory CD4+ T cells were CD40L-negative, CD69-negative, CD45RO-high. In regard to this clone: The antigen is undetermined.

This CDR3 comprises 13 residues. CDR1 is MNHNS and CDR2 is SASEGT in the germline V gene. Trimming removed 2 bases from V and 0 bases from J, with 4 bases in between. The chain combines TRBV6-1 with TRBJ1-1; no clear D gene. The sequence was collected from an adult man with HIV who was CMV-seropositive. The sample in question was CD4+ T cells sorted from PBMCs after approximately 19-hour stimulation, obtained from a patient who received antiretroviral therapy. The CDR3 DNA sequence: TGTGCCAGCAGTGAAACAGTGAACACTGAAGCTTTCTTT. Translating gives CASSETVNTEAFF.